The 7 T cell receptor beta chains reported below all come from one sample, sequenced in a study of glioma-infiltrating T cells after dendritic cell vaccination. Produced via immunoSEQ multiplex PCR; TCRdb's table is partial and in-frame only. The sample shows about 92,000 clones, around 86% of them seen only once. This sample comprised blood, obtained before dendritic cell vaccination. These receptor sequences come from a human donor with glioblastoma.

V is TRBV7-8 and J is TRBJ2-1; 9 positions match TRBD2. The CDR3 is 16 residues long. Germline trimming cut 5 bases from V and 8 bases from J; bases unmatched to any gene: 13. Per germline, CDR1 SGHVS and CDR2 FQNEAQ. The CDR3 nucleotides read TGTGCCAGCAGCCGCCGTAGCGGGAGTTCGGGAGATGAGCAGTTCTTC. Amino acid sequence: CASSRRSGSSGDEQFF.

The chain employs TRBV30 and TRBJ2-7; 14 bases line up with TRBD2. Germline loops: CDR1 GTSNPN, CDR2 SVGIG (reference sequence). This CDR3 has 15 amino acids. The trim removed 2 bases at V and 5 bases at J, leaving 5 bases unmatched. The CDR3 loop is CAWSTGTSGRNEQYF. Here the CDR3 DNA reads TGTGCCTGGAGTACCGGGACTAGCGGGAGAAACGAGCAGTACTTC.

The gene calls are TRBV29-1 and TRBJ2-1; 7 nucleotides agree with TRBD2. Germline trimming cut 0 bases from V and 7 bases from J; bases unmatched to any gene: 12. The germline V gene has CDR1 SQVTM and CDR2 ANQGSEA. This CDR3 has 16 amino acids. The CDR3 sequence is CSVEDGLGGILNEQFF. For the CDR3, the DNA is TGCAGCGTTGAAGATGGGCTCGGGGGGATCCTAAATGAGCAGTTCTTC.

This chain uses TRBV5-4 with TRBJ1-2; TRBD1 matches at 9 bases. Germline V gives CDR1 SGHNT, CDR2 YYREEE (reference sequence). V lost 0 bases, J lost 7 bases, and 1 base stayed unmatched. This CDR3 has 13 amino acids. Here the CDR3 DNA reads TGTGCCAGCAGCTTGGAGACAGGGGGTGGCTACACCTTC. Residues: CASSLETGGGYTF.

The rearrangement joins TRBV4-3 to TRBJ1-1; 8 bases map to TRBD1. V lost 0 bases and J lost 11; bases outside the gene matches: 5. This CDR3 spans 13 amino acids. Germline CDR1 LGHNA, CDR2 YSLEER. CDR3 sequence (DNA): TGCGCCAGCAGCCAAGATCAGGGGGCGCATGCTTTCTTT. Its protein is CASSQDQGAHAFF.

The chain is built from TRBV9 and TRBJ2-5; TRBD1 might be the D (5 bases). Germline V gene data show CDR1 as SGDLS and CDR2 as YYNGEE. The CDR3 loop spans 13 amino acids. Trimming removed 0 bases from V and 3 bases from J, with 6 bases in between. CDR3 region: CASSVGQKETQYF. The CDR3 DNA reads as TGTGCCAGCAGCGTAGGACAGAAAGAGACCCAGTACTTC.

This chain links TRBV27 with TRBJ1-1, with D unresolved. Trimming shortened V by 5 bases and J by 4 bases, and 17 bases separated the two germline ends. This CDR3 has 15 amino acids. Germline values: CDR1 MNHEY, CDR2 SMNVEV (reference sequence). CDR3 sequence (DNA): TGTGCCAGCAGTCCTTTTTGGCCCCGGGGCACTGAAGCTTTCTTT. This codes for CASSPFWPRGTEAFF.